The source of this T cell receptor (beta chain) is a study of shared clonotypes between healthy human individuals. Study outcomes and limitations: Relative to memory subsets, naive subsets generally showed larger estimated richness. A reduction in generation probabilities was seen for non-shared clonotypes relative to those shared by all four donors.

Naive CD45RA+ and memory CD45RA-negative subsets were split from CD4+ cells. Genomic DNA per cell subset filled all wells of several immunoSEQ plates. The assay was immunoSEQ multiplex PCR, and TCRdb's table has in-frame clones only and misses some. The repertoire holds roughly 2.5 million clones, with more than 90% as singletons. A remark on this clone: Its matching antigen is unknown.

Per the germline V gene, CDR1 is SEHNR and CDR2 is FQNEAQ (reference sequence). V was clipped by 1 base and J by 3 bases, with 9 bases between them. The CDR3 has 14 amino acids. The chain couples TRBV7-9 to TRBJ2-5; maybe TRBD2 (6 bases). The clonotype comes from a man aged 18 to 35 in good health. The sample consisted of naive CD4+ T cells sorted from blood. Subset meaning: CD45RA+ positively selected. CDR3 DNA sequence: TGTGCCAGCAGCTTAGTCGGGGGAGAAGAGACCCAGTACTTC. Translating it yields CASSLVGGEETQYF.